This entry is about one T cell receptor beta chain. In the source study's methods: Cell counts per sample came from amplifying reference gene primers. TCRdb's table, derived via immunoSEQ multiplex PCR, lists solely in-frame clones and lacks some. The DNA gave D and trimming, while V, J and clone size come from that table. The sample has 240,000 or so clones, roughly 79% seen once; the top ten hold roughly 8%. This record belongs to a study of blood T cell repertoires in COVID-19. The overall study: The United States, Italy and Spain supplied acute and convalescent COVID-19 samples.

While infection was still active, Seattle patients were enrolled and then followed longitudinally. Germline V gene data show CDR1 as SGHRS and CDR2 as YFSETQ. The V end was cut by 3 bases, the J end by 5 bases, with 14 bases between. This CDR3 is built from 15 residues. The receptor's source is a woman of 80 years or more with COVID-19, enrolled during active disease. The sequenced sample was peripheral blood. The chain recombines TRBV5-1 with TRBJ1-4; D ambiguous. CDR3 sequence reads: CASSYAGTPNEKLFF. Here the CDR3 DNA reads TGCGCCAGCAGCTATGCAGGAACTCCGAATGAAAAACTGTTTTTT.